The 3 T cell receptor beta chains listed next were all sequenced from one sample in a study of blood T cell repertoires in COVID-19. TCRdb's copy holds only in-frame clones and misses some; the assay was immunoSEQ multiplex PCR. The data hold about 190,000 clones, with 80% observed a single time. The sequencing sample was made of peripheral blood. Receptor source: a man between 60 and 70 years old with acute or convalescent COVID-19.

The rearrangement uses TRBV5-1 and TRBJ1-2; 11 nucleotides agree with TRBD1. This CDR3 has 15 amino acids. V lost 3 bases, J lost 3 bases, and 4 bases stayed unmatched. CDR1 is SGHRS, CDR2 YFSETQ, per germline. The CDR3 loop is CASSSRDRGDYGYTF. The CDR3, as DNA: TGCGCCAGCAGCTCCCGGGACAGGGGGGACTATGGCTACACCTTC.

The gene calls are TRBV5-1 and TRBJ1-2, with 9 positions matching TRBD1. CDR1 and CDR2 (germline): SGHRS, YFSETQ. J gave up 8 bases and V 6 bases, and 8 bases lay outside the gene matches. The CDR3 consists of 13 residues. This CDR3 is CASTLQGAEGYTF. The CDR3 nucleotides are TGCGCCAGCACCTTACAGGGGGCGGAGGGCTACACCTTC. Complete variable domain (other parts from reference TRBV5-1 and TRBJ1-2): KAGVTQTPRYLIKTRGQQVTLSCSPISGHRSVSWYQQTPGQGLQFLFEYFSETQRNKGNFPGRFSGRQFSNSRSEMNVSTLELGDSALYLCASTLQGAEGYTFGSGTRLTVV.

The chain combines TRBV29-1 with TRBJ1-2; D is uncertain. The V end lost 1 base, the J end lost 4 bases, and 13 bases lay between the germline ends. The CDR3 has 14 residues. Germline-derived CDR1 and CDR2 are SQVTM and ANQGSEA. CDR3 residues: CSVEGYSRSYGYTF. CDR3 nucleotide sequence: TGCAGCGTTGAAGGTTACAGTAGAAGCTATGGCTACACCTTC.